A single sample gave rise to the 11 T cell receptor beta chains below, sequenced in a study of T cells in women clearing cervical HPV infection. The method was immunoSEQ multiplex PCR; TCRdb's version includes in-frame clones alone and lacks a portion of them. The data show 30,000 to 50,000 clones, and the top ten clones hold about 5%. Sequenced: blood buffy coat. These receptors were obtained from a woman aged 18 to 75 with a cervical HPV16 infection that either progressed to CIN3+ or cleared (not recorded which).

Concerning this clone itself: The read comes to an end 3 residues before the CDR3 does, leaving the germline J gene to fill in the end. The V and J genes are TRBV6-1 and TRBJ2-3; no clear D. The germline V gene encodes CDR1 MNHNS and CDR2 SASEGT. V lost 1 base and J 3 bases, leaving 2 bases between the germline ends. The CDR3 spans 12 residues. The CDR3 DNA, read in part, is TGTGCCAGCAGTGAAGTAACAGATACG. Protein sequence: CASSEVTDT. The complete CDR3 sequence is CASSEVTDTQYF.

Details on this clone: The read falls 3 residues short of the CDR3 end, and the missing part is taken from the germline J gene. This chain joins TRBV6-4 and TRBJ2-3, with 13 positions matching TRBD2. The CDR3 covers 16 residues. The ends lost 4 bases at V and 1 base at J; junction bases unmatched: 2. The germline gives CDR1 MRHNA, CDR2 SNTAGT. CDR3 sequence: CASSAGTSGGTDTQYF. The sequenced part of the CDR3 DNA is TGTGCCAGCAGTGCCGGGACTAGCGGGGGCACAGATACG.

Comment on this clone: The read terminates 3 residues ahead of where the CDR3 ends, so the germline J gene completes it. The J gene is TRBJ2-7, the V gene TRBV7-9, with 14 bases aligning to TRBD2. Germline lookup yields CDR1 SEHNR and CDR2 FQNEAQ (reference sequence). The CDR3 is 15 amino acids. The junction had 4 bases not matched to a gene; V was cut back by 5 bases and J by 4 bases. This chain's CDR3 is CASSPWTSGGYEQYF. CDR3 bases read: TGTGCCAGCAGCCCGTGGACTAGCGGGGGGTACGAG.

A word on this clone: The read stops 3 residues short of the end of the CDR3; the missing end is completed from the germline J gene. V gene TRBV2 combines with J gene TRBJ1-1, with D perhaps TRBD1 (5 bases). V gave up 8 bases and J gave up 4 bases, with 17 bases separating them. There are 14 residues in the CDR3. CDR1 and CDR2 from the germline V gene are SNHLY and FYNNEI. The sequenced CDR3 bases are TGTGCCAGCGGACTCCAGGCCGGGGGCACTGAA. Protein sequence: CASGLQAGGTE. The whole CDR3 sequence reads CASGLQAGGTEAFF.

In the case of this clone: The read halts 3 residues ahead of the CDR3 end, with the missing end drawn from the germline J gene. The chain is built from TRBV11-3 and TRBJ2-2, with D possibly TRBD1 on 5 matching bases. Germline CDR1 is SGHNT and CDR2 is YENEEA. With 0 bases removed from V and 5 bases from J, the gap between germline ends came to 10 bases. This CDR3 contains 15 residues. The CDR3 loop is CASSLDRTITGELFF. The DNA read from the CDR3 is TGTGCCAGCAGCTTAGACAGGACAATAACCGGGGAG.

Partial CDR3 DNA: TGCAGCGTCCAACAGGGGGCCGACTCACCC. It translates to CSVQQGADSP. The whole CDR3 is CSVQQGADSPLHF. The rearrangement links TRBV29-1 to TRBJ1-6; 9 bases line up with TRBD1. The read stops 3 residues short of the end of the CDR3; the missing end is completed from the germline J gene. CDR3 length equals 13 residues. The V gene end was trimmed by 6 bases and the J gene end by 10 bases; junction bases not matched to a gene: 7. Germline V gene lookup returns CDR1 SQVTM and CDR2 ANQGSEA.

Comments on this clone: The CDR3 end is not reached by the read, which stops 3 residues before it; the germline J gene fills it in. J is TRBJ2-3 and V is TRBV19, with 8 bases identical to TRBD2. The CDR3 has 15 residues. V shed 2 bases and J 1 base; nucleotides not matched to a gene: 2. Germline V gives CDR1 LNHDA, CDR2 SQIVND (reference sequence). The CDR3 is CASSITSGRTDTQYF. CDR3 bases read: TGTGCCAGTAGTATAACTAGCGGCCGCACAGATACG.

As concerns this clone: With the read ending 3 residues before the CDR3 end, the germline J gene is used to fill in that end. V and J are TRBV19 and TRBJ1-1; D uncertain. Per germline, CDR1 LNHDA and CDR2 SQIVND (reference sequence). The V and J ends lost 5 bases and 5 bases respectively, with 12 bases between them. There are 13 residues in the CDR3. CDR3 bases read: TGTGCCAGTAGTCCCTTGAGGGCGACTGAA. Protein product: CASSPLRATE. The full CDR3 is CASSPLRATEAFF.

A remark on this clone: The read halts 3 residues ahead of the CDR3 end, with the missing end drawn from the germline J gene. V gene TRBV20-1 combines with J gene TRBJ2-1; 7 bases match TRBD1. Germline V CDR1 and CDR2: DFQATT, SNEGSKA (reference sequence). CDR3 length: 14 amino acids. V trimming: 2 bases; J trimming: 9 bases; junction bases outside the gene matches: 10. The covered CDR3 bases are TGCAGTGCTAGATCGCCCGACAGGGTGAGTGAG. This gives the protein CSARSPDRVSE. The entire CDR3 sequence reads CSARSPDRVSEQFF.

On this clone itself: The read ends 3 residues early relative to the CDR3; the germline J gene fills the gap. The chain is built from TRBV6-1 and TRBJ2-7; 10 positions agree with TRBD1. Trimming removed 4 bases from V and 5 bases from J; junction bases left unmatched: 2. In germline, CDR1 is MNHNS, CDR2 SASEGT. The length of the CDR3 is 13 residues. CDR3 DNA, as far as it was read: TGTGCCAGCAGTGGAGGGACAGGGGACGAG. It is translated as CASSGGTGDE. The CDR3 reads in full as CASSGGTGDEQYF.

Worth noting for this clone: Read coverage stops 3 residues before the CDR3 terminus; the germline J gene supplies the remainder. The rearrangement uses TRBV14 and TRBJ1-6; D not certain. CDR3 length: 15 amino acids. Trimming pared 0 bases from V and 4 bases from J, leaving 7 bases between. Germline lookup yields CDR1 SGHDN and CDR2 FVKESK. CDR3 sequence: CASSQDYSYNSPLHF. The sequenced part of the CDR3 DNA is TGTGCCAGCAGCCAAGATTACAGTTATAATTCACCC.